Presented here are 24 T cell receptor beta chains from one specimen sequenced in a study of blood T cell repertoires in COVID-19. The method was immunoSEQ multiplex PCR; TCRdb's version includes in-frame clones alone and lacks a portion of them. The sample includes tens of thousands of clones, 75% to 90% seen only once; the top ten take roughly 2%. Sequencing was done on a sample of peripheral blood. These receptor sequences come from a man aged 30 to 45 with acute or convalescent COVID-19.

The V and J genes are TRBV6-6 and TRBJ1-5, with 9 bases identical to TRBD1. In germline, CDR1 is MNHNY, CDR2 SVGAGI (reference sequence). The CDR3 extends over 14 amino acids. Unmatched junction bases numbered 2, after V lost 7 bases and J lost 1 base. The CDR3 protein is CASTGQGSNQPQHF. The CDR3 DNA follows: TGTGCCAGCACTGGACAGGGGAGCAATCAGCCCCAGCATTTT.

The V call is TRBV6-5, the J call TRBJ2-3; a possible D gene is TRBD1 (6 bases). Looked up from germline, CDR1 is MNHEY and CDR2 is SVGAGI. The CDR3 covers 15 residues. The ends were cut back, 6 bases at V and 3 bases at J, with 16 bases in the middle. CDR3 in amino acids: CASSLTGLKTDTQYF. CDR3 in DNA: TGTGCCAGCAGCCTGACAGGCCTCAAGACAGATACGCAGTATTTT.

The chain combines TRBV21-1 with TRBJ1-2. TRBV21-1 is annotated as a pseudogene. The CDR3 extends over 16 amino acids. The CDR3 nucleotides are TGTGCCAGCAGCAAAGCGCTGTTGAACGAGAACTATGGCTACACCTTC. Protein product: CASSKALLNENYGYTF.

The V call is TRBV9, the J call TRBJ2-1, with TRBD2 matching over 13 bases. With 0 bases clipped from V and 0 bases from J, the junction kept 9 bases outside the gene matches. CDR1 and CDR2 (germline): SGDLS, YYNGEE. The CDR3 is 20 amino acids. The CDR3 here is CASSVGGGTSGASSYNEQFF. The CDR3 nucleotides are TGTGCCAGCAGCGTAGGTGGCGGGACTAGCGGGGCCAGCTCCTACAATGAGCAGTTCTTC.

The chain uses TRBV27 and TRBJ2-7, with TRBD1 matching 7 bases. The junction had 10 bases not matched to a gene; V was cut back by 6 bases and J by 2 bases. Looked up from germline, CDR1 is MNHEY and CDR2 is SMNVEV (reference sequence). This CDR3 spans 15 amino acids. CDR3 region: CASSADPGQTYEQYF. CDR3 DNA: TGTGCCAGCAGCGCAGACCCGGGACAGACCTACGAGCAGTACTTC.

The chain recombines TRBV25-1 with TRBJ1-1; weak D call: TRBD1 (5 bases). Germline CDR1 and CDR2: MGHDK and SYGVNS. The CDR3 is made up of 15 amino acids. With 6 bases removed from V and 10 bases from J, the gap between germline ends came to 24 bases. DNA of the CDR3: TGTGCCAGCAGCCCCTTGGGGGGGTCGGGTATTGGAGCTTTCTTT. Its translation: CASSPLGGSGIGAFF.

The chain has TRBV11-2 and TRBJ2-3; D is perhaps TRBD2 (6 bases). The CDR3 contains 14 residues. V was clipped by 1 base and J by 7 bases, with 12 bases between them. Germline loops: CDR1 SGHAT, CDR2 FQNNGV. DNA of the CDR3: TGTGCCAGCAGCTTAGGGAGCGGGCAGAATACGCAGTATTTT. Translated, it gives CASSLGSGQNTQYF.

The V gene is TRBV6-5, the J gene TRBJ1-5; tentative D call: TRBD1 (6 bases). The CDR3 runs to 15 residues. CDR1 is MNHEY, CDR2 SVGAGI, per germline. The V end lost 5 bases, the J end lost 3 bases, and 14 bases lay between the germline ends. This chain's CDR3 is CASSTNRETNQPQHF. As DNA, the CDR3 is TGTGCCAGCAGTACAAACAGGGAGACCAATCAGCCCCAGCATTTT.

The rearrangement uses TRBV5-4 and TRBJ1-2; no reliable D call. Germline-derived CDR1 and CDR2 are SGHNT and YYREEE (reference sequence). CDR3 length: 15 amino acids. The V and J ends lost 1 base and 5 bases respectively, with 15 bases between them. The CDR3 coding sequence is TGTGCCAGCAGCTTGTCTTCCAGGCCGCTTTATGGCTACACCTTC. As protein: CASSLSSRPLYGYTF.

J is TRBJ1-2 and V is TRBV4-2; 7 bases map to TRBD1. J gave up 2 bases and V 3 bases, and 6 bases lay outside the gene matches. CDR3 length equals 15 residues. Germline lookup yields CDR1 LGHNA and CDR2 YNFKEQ. CDR3 region: CASSHPDRDNYGYTF. Here the CDR3 DNA reads TGTGCCAGCAGCCACCCCGACAGGGACAACTATGGCTACACCTTC.

This chain links TRBV2 with TRBJ1-1, with a tentative D call TRBD1 (5 bases). There are 15 residues in the CDR3. Trimming stripped 6 bases from V and 1 base from J, with 15 bases between. Germline-derived CDR1 and CDR2 are SNHLY and FYNNEI. CDR3 loop: CASRSVRGGNTEAFF. CDR3 nucleotides: TGTGCCAGCAGATCCGTCCGGGGGGGGAACACTGAAGCTTTCTTT. Full variable domain (missing parts from reference TRBV2 and TRBJ1-1): EPEVTQTPSHQVTQMGQEVILRCVPISNHLYFYWYRQILGQKVEFLVSFYNNEISEKSEIFDDQFSVERPDGSNFTLKIRSTKLEDSAMYFCASRSVRGGNTEAFFGQGTRLTVV.

The CDR3 loop reads CASSYGRQGSYEQYF. CDR3 DNA sequence: TGTGCCAGCAGTTACGGGAGACAGGGCTCTTACGAGCAGTACTTC. The chain couples TRBV6-2 or TRBV6-3 to TRBJ2-7; TRBD1 agrees at 7 bases. V dropped 2 bases and J dropped 4; count of bases not matched to a gene: 8. Germline V gene lookup returns CDR1 MNHEY and CDR2 SVGEGT. This CDR3 spans 15 amino acids.

As to this clone: Distinct nucleotide sequences in the sample also encode this CDR3. The V gene is TRBV2, the J gene TRBJ1-6; D uncertain. This CDR3 comprises 14 residues. The germline V gene encodes CDR1 SNHLY and CDR2 FYNNEI. V lost 3 bases and J 7 bases, leaving 10 bases between the germline ends. CDR3 residues: CASSEGRRNSPLHF. The CDR3 DNA follows: TGTGCCAGCAGTGAGGGTCGGAGGAATTCACCCCTCCACTTT.

The J gene is TRBJ2-7, the V gene TRBV5-1; 9 bases agree with TRBD1. The CDR3 totals 16 residues. Trimming at V came to 2 bases and at J to 2 bases, leaving 8 bases not matched to a gene. From germline, CDR1 is SGHRS and CDR2 YFSETQ. This chain's CDR3 is CASSFQGGDRAYEQYF. The CDR3 DNA is TGCGCCAGCAGCTTTCAGGGCGGGGACAGGGCCTACGAGCAGTACTTC.

The chain has TRBV7-9 and TRBJ2-7; 8 bases map to TRBD1. V lost 5 bases to trimming and J lost 9 bases; unmatched junction nucleotides: 12. The CDR3 covers 14 residues. CDR1 is SEHNR and CDR2 is FQNEAQ in the germline V gene (reference sequence). CDR3 sequence: CASSQDRVGERQYF. Written as DNA, the CDR3 is TGTGCCAGCAGCCAGGACAGGGTTGGGGAGAGGCAGTACTTC.

V gene TRBV30 combines with J gene TRBJ1-2, with a possible D match to TRBD1 (5 bases). Trimming cost V 0 bases and J 4 bases, with 9 bases left between them. The CDR3 runs 13 residues. From germline, CDR1 is GTSNPN and CDR2 SVGIG (reference sequence). The CDR3 region is CAWSVGHVYGYTF. The CDR3 DNA reads TGTGCCTGGAGTGTAGGACACGTCTATGGCTACACCTTC.

The chain's CDR3 is CASSLPADTDTQYF. The CDR3 nucleotides are TGTGCCAGCAGCTTGCCCGCAGACACAGATACGCAGTATTTT. This sequence joins TRBV5-4 and TRBJ2-3; D gene unclear. Germline V gives CDR1 SGHNT, CDR2 YYREEE (reference sequence). The CDR3 sequence is 14 residues long. The germline V and J ends were trimmed by 1 base and 2 bases, with 8 bases remaining between them.

The gene calls are TRBV5-1 and TRBJ2-5; no clear D. The CDR3 sequence is 16 residues long. Germline loops: CDR1 SGHRS, CDR2 YFSETQ. Deletions cut 0 bases from V and 1 base from J, with 13 bases between. The CDR3 loop is CASSLGGAGSQETQYF. In nucleotides, the CDR3 is TGCGCCAGCAGCTTGGGTGGAGCTGGTTCCCAAGAGACCCAGTACTTC. The full variable domain, in which reference TRBV5-1 and TRBJ2-5 provide the parts outside the CDR3, is KAGVTQTPRYLIKTRGQQVTLSCSPISGHRSVSWYQQTPGQGLQFLFEYFSETQRNKGNFPGRFSGRQFSNSRSEMNVSTLELGDSALYLCASSLGGAGSQETQYFGPGTRLLVL.

V and J are TRBV9 and TRBJ2-5; TRBD2 aligns across 8 bases. The CDR3 is 16 residues long. In germline, CDR1 is SGDLS, CDR2 YYNGEE. V was clipped by 0 bases and J by 1 base; unmatched bases: 5. The CDR3 loop reads CASSVGGLDFQETQYF. Written as DNA, the CDR3 is TGTGCCAGCAGCGTAGGGGGACTAGATTTCCAAGAGACCCAGTACTTC.

This sequence joins TRBV27 and TRBJ2-3; 8 nucleotides line up with TRBD1. Germline assignment: CDR1 MNHEY and CDR2 SMNVEV (reference sequence). The V and J ends lost 3 bases and 4 bases, in that order; junction bases with no gene match: 6. The length of the CDR3 is 15 residues. This chain's CDR3 is CASSFRQGAADTQYF. The CDR3 region has the DNA TGTGCCAGCAGTTTTCGGCAGGGGGCCGCAGATACGCAGTATTTT.

This chain uses TRBV5-5 with TRBJ1-5, with D possibly TRBD1 on 5 matching bases. In germline, CDR1 is SGHKS, CDR2 YYEKEE (reference sequence). V lost 1 base, J lost 4 bases, and 12 bases lay in between. The CDR3 runs to 15 residues. The CDR3 reads CASSLLTGENQPQHF. The CDR3 nucleotides read TGTGCCAGCAGCTTGCTTACGGGGGAGAATCAGCCCCAGCATTTT. Drawing the rest from reference TRBV5-5 and TRBJ1-5, the complete variable domain is DAGVTQSPTHLIKTRGQQVTLRCSPISGHKSVSWYQQVLGQGPQFIFQYYEKEERGRGNFPDRFSARQFPNYSSELNVNALLLGDSALYLCASSLLTGENQPQHFGDGTRLSIL.

This chain joins TRBV29-1 and TRBJ1-5, with no clear D. Per germline, CDR1 SQVTM and CDR2 ANQGSEA. This CDR3 comprises 12 residues. Between the trimmed V and J ends, which lost 6 bases and 0 bases, there was a span of 6 bases. CDR3: CSVGSSNQPQHF. The DNA for the CDR3 is TGCAGCGTGGGGAGTAGCAATCAGCCCCAGCATTTT.

The chain couples TRBV6-2 or TRBV6-3 to TRBJ1-2; 7 bases line up with TRBD1. The CDR3 extends over 15 amino acids. CDR1 MNHEY and CDR2 SVGEGT come from the germline V gene. The V segment lost 5 bases and the J segment 4 bases; nucleotides outside the gene matches: 10. CDR3 residues: CASSRTGTEFYGYTF. DNA of the CDR3: TGTGCCAGCAGTCGCACCGGGACAGAGTTCTATGGCTACACCTTC.

This chain uses TRBV4-3 with TRBJ2-1, with D possibly matching TRBD1 (6 bases). From germline, CDR1 is LGHNA and CDR2 YSLEER. Trimming removed 1 base at V and 6 bases at J, with 22 bases between. This CDR3 is 18 amino acids long. Written as DNA, the CDR3 is TGCGCCAGCAGCCAAGCGGCCGATGGGGGCATCTGGAGCAATGAGCAGTTCTTC. Translation gives CASSQAADGGIWSNEQFF.